One and the same sample provided the 27 T cell receptor beta chains below, sequenced in a study of cytomegalovirus exposure and HLA in healthy donors. Method: immunoSEQ multiplex PCR; TCRdb's copy keeps in-frame clones and lacks some. The table lists 100,000 to 120,000 clones, approximately 89% of them singletons. Sequencing was performed on PBMCs. These receptors all come from a woman aged 18-29 years in good health and CMV-seronegative.

The rearrangement uses TRBV27 and TRBJ1-2, with a tentative D call TRBD1 (6 bases). There are 15 residues in the CDR3. V lost 6 bases and J 1 base, leaving 15 bases between the germline ends. Germline values: CDR1 MNHEY, CDR2 SMNVEV (reference sequence). In nucleotides, the CDR3 is TGTGCCAGCAGCCTGCGGGGGCCTTTTAACTATGGCTACACCTTC. This sequence encodes CASSLRGPFNYGYTF.

In this sample, this clone turned up once. CDR3 nucleotide sequence: TGTGCCAGCAGCAGGACCCCGGGACAGGTGAACACCGGGGAGCTGTTTTTT. This gives the protein CASSRTPGQVNTGELFF. The chain joins TRBV5-6 to TRBJ2-2; 8 bases agree with TRBD1. V lost 4 bases and J lost 1; bases outside the gene matches: 9. The CDR3 runs to 17 residues. CDR1 is SGHDT and CDR2 is YYEEEE in the germline V gene.

The V call is TRBV4-1, the J call TRBJ1-6; 7 bases align to TRBD1. The CDR3 runs to 16 residues. Unmatched junction bases numbered 3, after V lost 0 bases and J lost 4 bases. Per germline, CDR1 MGHRA and CDR2 YSYEKL. CDR3 DNA: TGCGCCAGCAGCCAAGACAGGGGGGTGTATAATTCACCCCTCCACTTT. It translates to CASSQDRGVYNSPLHF.

The rearrangement links TRBV19 to TRBJ1-5; maybe TRBD1 (6 bases). The CDR3 has 16 residues. The germline CDR1 and CDR2 sequences are LNHDA and SQIVND (reference sequence). Trimming left V 4 bases short and J 0 bases short, with 13 bases between. The CDR3 region has the DNA TGTGCCAGTAGTACCTGGACAGTCTATAGCAATCAGCCCCAGCATTTT. Its protein product is CASSTWTVYSNQPQHF.

The chain couples TRBV6-5 to TRBJ2-5; the match to TRBD1 covers 7 bases. The V and J ends lost 4 bases and 4 bases, in that order; junction bases with no gene match: 9. This CDR3 spans 15 amino acids. Germline CDR1 and CDR2: MNHEY and SVGAGI. The CDR3 loop reads CASSFLPGGPETQYF. CDR3 sequence (DNA): TGTGCCAGCAGTTTCCTGCCAGGGGGTCCAGAGACCCAGTACTTC.

The chain carries TRBV10-3 and TRBJ1-2, with D tentatively TRBD1 (5 bases). V was trimmed by 10 bases and J by 4 bases, leaving 13 bases between them. Germline-derived CDR1 and CDR2 are ENHRY and SYGVKD. This CDR3 region has 12 residues. The CDR3 spells CATGGGSYGYTF. CDR3 sequence (DNA): TGTGCCACGGGGGGGGGAAGCTATGGCTACACCTTC.

The CDR3 spells CASSLVLAGEDQHF. Here the CDR3 DNA reads TGTGCCAGCAGCTTAGTCCTGGCGGGGGAGGACCAGCATTTT. The chain couples TRBV7-2 to TRBJ1-5; weak D call: TRBD1 (5 bases). The CDR3 spans 14 residues. Trimming took off 1 base at V and 12 bases at J, with 16 bases between the two ends. CDR1 and CDR2 (germline): SGHTA, FQGNSA. Combining the CDR3 with reference TRBV7-2 and TRBJ1-5 gives the whole variable domain GAGVSQSPSNKVTEKGKDVELRCDPISGHTALYWYRQSLGQGLEFLIYFQGNSAPDKSGLPSDRFSAERTGGSVSTLTIQRTQQEDSAVYLCASSLVLAGEDQHFGDGTRLSIL.

The chain employs TRBV6-5 and TRBJ2-1, with a possible D match to TRBD1 (5 bases). Germline assignment: CDR1 MNHEY and CDR2 SVGAGI. V was clipped by 2 bases and J by 14 bases, with 13 bases between them. CDR3 length equals 12 residues. As DNA, the CDR3 is TGTGCCAGCAGTTACCCCCCCCTAGGGGAGTTCTTC. As protein: CASSYPPLGEFF.

This clone has only a few counts. CDR3 in amino acids: CASSEAQGSPLHF. CDR3 sequence (DNA): TGTGCCAGCAGTGAAGCACAGGGTTCACCCCTCCACTTT. V gene TRBV6-1 combines with J gene TRBJ1-6; perhaps TRBD1 as D (6 bases). CDR1 is MNHNS, CDR2 SASEGT, per germline. Trimming left V 0 bases short and J 9 bases short, with 6 bases between. This CDR3 contains 13 residues.

The V and J genes are TRBV6-5 and TRBJ1-2; 7 bases fit TRBD1. This CDR3 has 12 residues. Germline V gives CDR1 MNHEY, CDR2 SVGAGI. Trimming at V came to 6 bases and at J to 8 bases, leaving 6 bases not matched to a gene. CDR3 sequence reads: CASRYRGSGYTF. CDR3 DNA sequence: TGTGCCAGCAGGTACAGGGGTTCAGGCTACACCTTC.

This clone was counted once. The chain uses TRBV4-1 and TRBJ2-7; no clear D. The CDR3 contains 13 residues. V lost 0 bases to trimming and J lost 4 bases, with 7 bases between them. Looked up from germline, CDR1 is MGHRA and CDR2 is YSYEKL. Here the CDR3 reads CASSQDISYEQYF. The CDR3 DNA is TGCGCCAGCAGCCAAGATATCAGTTACGAGCAGTACTTC.

The chain couples TRBV5-3 to TRBJ2-7; the match to TRBD2 covers 9 bases. TRBV5-3 is marked as an open reading frame, function uncertain. The CDR3 runs to 15 residues. J was trimmed by 5 bases and V by 4 bases; bases with no gene match: 10. The CDR3 DNA reads TGTGCCAGAAGCCAATTACGGGCGGGAGGGGACGAGCAGTACTTC. It translates to CARSQLRAGGDEQYF.

The chain joins TRBV19 to TRBJ1-3; 7 nucleotides line up with TRBD1. V dropped 4 bases and J dropped 2; count of bases not matched to a gene: 5. The CDR3 sequence is 15 residues long. CDR1 is LNHDA and CDR2 is SQIVND in the germline V gene (reference sequence). The CDR3: CASSTAGTAGNTIYF. The CDR3 nucleotides are TGTGCCAGTAGTACCGCCGGGACAGCTGGAAACACCATATATTTT.

The chain links TRBV19 to TRBJ2-7, with D maybe TRBD1 (5 bases). This CDR3 spans 13 amino acids. Per germline, CDR1 LNHDA and CDR2 SQIVND (reference sequence). Trimming left V 7 bases short and J 1 base short, with 11 bases between. The CDR3 protein is CASTTQGSYEQYF. The CDR3 DNA reads TGTGCCAGTACTACTCAGGGATCCTACGAGCAGTACTTC.

V and J are TRBV7-9 and TRBJ2-1, with D possibly matching TRBD2 (5 bases). Germline V lookup: CDR1 SEHNR, CDR2 FQNEAQ (reference sequence). V lost 3 bases, J lost 5 bases, and 17 bases lay in between. The CDR3 is 16 amino acids. This CDR3 is CASSFSGGFGNNEQFF. CDR3 in DNA: TGTGCCAGCAGCTTTTCCGGAGGATTTGGGAACAATGAGCAGTTCTTC. Complete variable domain (other parts from reference TRBV7-9 and TRBJ2-1): DTGVSQNPRHKITKRGQNVTFRCDPISEHNRLYWYRQTLGQGPEFLTYFQNEAQLEKSRLLSDRFSAERPKGSFSTLEIQRTEQGDSAMYLCASSFSGGFGNNEQFFGPGTRLTVL.

The chain's CDR3 is CASSAGQGSEKLFF. The CDR3 DNA follows: TGTGCCAGCAGTGCCGGACAGGGTAGTGAAAAACTGTTTTTT. This chain connects TRBV6-1 to TRBJ1-4; 8 positions agree with TRBD1. V lost 4 bases and J lost 7; bases outside the gene matches: 5. The CDR3 consists of 14 residues. The V gene's germline CDR1 is MNHNS and CDR2 SASEGT.

V gene TRBV14 combines with J gene TRBJ2-1, with 10 bases that match TRBD2. J lost 9 bases, V lost 3 bases, and 11 bases had no gene match. CDR3 length equals 16 residues. Germline CDR1 reads SGHDN; CDR2 reads FVKESK. CDR3 coding DNA: TGTGCCAGCAGCCACTTAGCGGGGGGTGCGGTAGGTGAGCAGTTCTTC. Protein sequence: CASSHLAGGAVGEQFF.

This rearrangement joins TRBV9 to TRBJ2-3; 15 bases agree with TRBD2. CDR3 length: 18 residues. J gave up 6 bases and V 0 bases, and 8 bases lay outside the gene matches. Germline V gene sequence: CDR1 SGDLS, CDR2 YYNGEE. The CDR3 is CASSVAPGLAGGGDTQYF. In DNA form, the CDR3 reads TGTGCCAGCAGCGTAGCTCCGGGACTAGCGGGGGGCGGGGATACGCAGTATTTT.

The V gene is TRBV2, the J gene TRBJ2-7; tentatively, D is TRBD1 (6 bases). Germline values: CDR1 SNHLY, CDR2 FYNNEI. V was trimmed by 1 base and J by 4 bases, leaving 11 bases between them. The CDR3 spans 14 residues. The DNA for the CDR3 is TGTGCCAGCAGTGAAGACACAGGGAATTACGAGCAGTACTTC. Residues: CASSEDTGNYEQYF.

This clone was recorded once. The sample has other DNA sequences that encode this CDR3 too. The J gene is TRBJ1-2, the V gene TRBV25-1; D is ambiguous. This CDR3 has 12 residues. The V gene lost 2 bases and the J gene lost 8 bases, with 9 bases spanning the gap. Germline V gives CDR1 MGHDK, CDR2 SYGVNS. The CDR3 nucleotides are TGTGCCAGCAGTGAAGGGAGAGGAGGCTACACCTTC. Its protein is CASSEGRGGYTF.

The CDR3 DNA sequence: TGCGCCAGCAGTGAATTTCTACAGAGCGAGCAGTACTTC. This codes for CASSEFLQSEQYF. The chain employs TRBV10-1 and TRBJ2-7; D unresolved. Trimming stripped 3 bases from V and 6 bases from J, with 12 bases between. The germline V gene encodes CDR1 WNHNN and CDR2 SYGVQD (reference sequence). This CDR3 is built from 13 residues.

The chain is built from TRBV5-1 and TRBJ1-4, with D unresolved. Germline V gives CDR1 SGHRS, CDR2 YFSETQ. The CDR3 runs 15 residues. The V end was cut by 0 bases, the J end by 7 bases, with 13 bases between. CDR3 protein: CASSLGGSHGEKLFF. For the CDR3, the DNA is TGCGCCAGCAGCTTGGGAGGATCCCATGGTGAAAAACTGTTTTTT.

The CDR3 protein is CASSLGRGQGRASTF. CDR3 coding DNA: TGTGCCAGCAGCTTAGGGCGGGGCCAGGGCAGGGCGAGCACCTTC. The chain joins TRBV13 to TRBJ1-2; tentative D call: TRBD1 (5 bases). From germline, CDR1 is PRHDT and CDR2 FYEKMQ (reference sequence). V dropped 0 bases and J dropped 13 bases, with 21 bases sitting between them. The CDR3 is 15 amino acids.

The V call is TRBV10-3, the J call TRBJ2-7; possible D gene TRBD2, 6 bases. Looked up from germline, CDR1 is ENHRY and CDR2 is SYGVKD. Trimming stripped 5 bases from V and 4 bases from J, with 18 bases between. The length of the CDR3 is 15 residues. CDR3 sequence reads: CAISPVTGTFYEQYF. In DNA form, the CDR3 reads TGTGCCATCAGTCCGGTTACCGGGACTTTTTACGAGCAGTACTTC.

The V and J genes are TRBV6-5 and TRBJ2-1; D is unresolved. CDR3 length: 12 residues. From germline, CDR1 is MNHEY and CDR2 SVGAGI. The V end lost 7 bases, the J end lost 9 bases, and 13 bases lay between the germline ends. The CDR3 DNA follows: TGTGCCAGCACCTCCCGGGTGGGTGAGCAGTTCTTC. Protein sequence: CASTSRVGEQFF.

The rearrangement joins TRBV19 to TRBJ2-3; TRBD1 might be the D (6 bases). Germline CDR1 is LNHDA and CDR2 is SQIVND (reference sequence). The V gene lost 5 bases and the J gene lost 0 bases, with 12 bases spanning the gap. The CDR3 extends over 15 amino acids. CDR3 DNA: TGTGCCAGTAGTCTACGAGACAGGAGCACAGATACGCAGTATTTT. Encoded protein: CASSLRDRSTDTQYF.

The chain recombines TRBV2 with TRBJ2-2; 10 nucleotides match TRBD2. Germline CDR1 and CDR2: SNHLY and FYNNEI. With 6 bases clipped from V and 1 base from J, the junction kept 2 bases outside the gene matches. The CDR3 has 15 amino acids. The CDR3 sequence is CASRVAGGNTGELFF. The CDR3 DNA is TGTGCCAGCAGAGTAGCGGGGGGGAACACCGGGGAGCTGTTTTTT.